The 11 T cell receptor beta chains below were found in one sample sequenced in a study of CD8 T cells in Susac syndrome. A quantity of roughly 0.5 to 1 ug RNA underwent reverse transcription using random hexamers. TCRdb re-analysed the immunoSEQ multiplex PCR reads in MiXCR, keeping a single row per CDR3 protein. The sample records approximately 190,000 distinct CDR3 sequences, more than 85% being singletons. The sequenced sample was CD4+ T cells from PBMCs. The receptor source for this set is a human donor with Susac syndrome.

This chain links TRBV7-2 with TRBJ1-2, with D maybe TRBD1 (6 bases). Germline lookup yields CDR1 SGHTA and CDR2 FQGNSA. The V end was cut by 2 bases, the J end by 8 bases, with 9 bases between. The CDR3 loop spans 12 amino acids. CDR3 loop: CASSLKQGGYTF. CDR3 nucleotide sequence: TGTGCCAGCAGCTTAAAACAGGGAGGCTACACCTTC.

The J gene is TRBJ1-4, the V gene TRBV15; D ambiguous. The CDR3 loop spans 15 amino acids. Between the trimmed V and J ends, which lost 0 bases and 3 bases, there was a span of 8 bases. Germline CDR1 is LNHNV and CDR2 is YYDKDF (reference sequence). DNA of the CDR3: TGTGCCACCAGCAGAGATAGCCCGTCTAATGAAAAACTGTTTTTT. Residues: CATSRDSPSNEKLFF.

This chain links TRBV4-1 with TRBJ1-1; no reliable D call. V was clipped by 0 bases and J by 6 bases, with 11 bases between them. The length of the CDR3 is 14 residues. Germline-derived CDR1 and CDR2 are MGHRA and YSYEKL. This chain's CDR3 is CASSQDLYGPEAFF. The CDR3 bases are TGCGCCAGCAGCCAAGATCTTTACGGCCCTGAAGCTTTCTTT.

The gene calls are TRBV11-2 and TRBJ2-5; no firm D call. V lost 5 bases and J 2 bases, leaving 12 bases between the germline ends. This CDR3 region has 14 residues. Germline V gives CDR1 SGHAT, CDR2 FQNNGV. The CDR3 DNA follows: TGTGCCAGCAGCCCAACTTCGCCTCAAGAGACCCAGTACTTC. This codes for CASSPTSPQETQYF.

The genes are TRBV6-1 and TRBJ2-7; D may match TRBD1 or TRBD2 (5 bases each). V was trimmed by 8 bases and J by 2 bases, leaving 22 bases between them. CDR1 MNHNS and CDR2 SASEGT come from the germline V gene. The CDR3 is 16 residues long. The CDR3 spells CASHLGPKKRPYEQYF. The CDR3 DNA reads TGTGCCAGCCATTTGGGACCCAAGAAAAGACCCTACGAGCAGTACTTC.

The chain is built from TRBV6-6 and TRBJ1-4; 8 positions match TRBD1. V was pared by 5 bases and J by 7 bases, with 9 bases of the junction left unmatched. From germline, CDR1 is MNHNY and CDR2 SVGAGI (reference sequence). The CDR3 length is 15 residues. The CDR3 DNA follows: TGTGCCAGCAGTCCCCCGACAGGGGTCTCTGAAAAACTGTTTTTT. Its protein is CASSPPTGVSEKLFF.

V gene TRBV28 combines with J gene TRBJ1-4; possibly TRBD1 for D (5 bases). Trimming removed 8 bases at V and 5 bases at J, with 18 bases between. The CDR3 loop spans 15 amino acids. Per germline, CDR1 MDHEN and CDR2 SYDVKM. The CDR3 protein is CASGSPGPENEKLFF. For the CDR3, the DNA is TGTGCCAGCGGGTCACCGGGACCGGAAAATGAAAAACTGTTTTTT.

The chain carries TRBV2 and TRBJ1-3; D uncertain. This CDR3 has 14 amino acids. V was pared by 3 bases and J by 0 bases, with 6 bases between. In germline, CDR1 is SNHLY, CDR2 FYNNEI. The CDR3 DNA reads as TGTGCCAGCAGTGATGCGAGCTCTGGAAACACCATATATTTT. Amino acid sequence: CASSDASSGNTIYF.

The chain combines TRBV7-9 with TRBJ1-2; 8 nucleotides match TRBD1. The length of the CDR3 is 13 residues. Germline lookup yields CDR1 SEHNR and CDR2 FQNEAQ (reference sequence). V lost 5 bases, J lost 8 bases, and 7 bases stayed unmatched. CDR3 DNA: TGTGCCAGCAGCCGACCGACAGGGGACGGCTACACCTTC. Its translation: CASSRPTGDGYTF.

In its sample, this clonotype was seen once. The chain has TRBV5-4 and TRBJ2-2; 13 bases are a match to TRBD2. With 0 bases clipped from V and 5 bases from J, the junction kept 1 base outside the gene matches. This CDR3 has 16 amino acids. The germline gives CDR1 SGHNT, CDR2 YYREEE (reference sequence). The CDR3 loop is CASSLELAGGTGELFF. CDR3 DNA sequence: TGTGCCAGCAGCTTGGAACTAGCGGGGGGGACCGGGGAGCTGTTTTTT.

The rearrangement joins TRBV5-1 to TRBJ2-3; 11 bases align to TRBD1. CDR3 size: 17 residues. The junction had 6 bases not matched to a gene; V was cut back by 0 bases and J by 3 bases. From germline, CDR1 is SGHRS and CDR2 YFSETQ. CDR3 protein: CASSLATGTGGTDTQYF. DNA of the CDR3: TGCGCCAGCAGCTTGGCCACCGGGACAGGGGGGACAGATACGCAGTATTTT.